These T cell receptor beta chains were read from a single sample in a study of blood T cell repertoires in COVID-19. Clones were sequenced by immunoSEQ multiplex PCR, and TCRdb holds only the in-frame ones, with some missing. Altogether 150,000 or so clones are present, around 87% being singletons, with the ten largest covering around 6.1%. Sequenced input: peripheral blood. The receptors were gathered from an elderly man with acute or convalescent COVID-19. Each CDR3 is given with its conserved first and last residue. The D gene is left open where the match is weak. Some rows have no size entry. The others give once, few or many, or a class for an expanded clone.

>NA|TRBD1|TRBJ1-5|14|TRBV2
TGTGCCAGCAGTCGGGGACAGGCAAATCAGCCCCAGCATTTT
CASSRGQANQPQHF
>NA|TRBD2|TRBJ2-3|15|TRBV11-2
TGTGCCAGCAGCGTCGGGGGGGCTATCACAGATACGCAGTATTTT
CASSVGGAITDTQYF
>NA|NA|TRBJ2-2|14|TRBV19
TGTGCCAGTAGTATAGCGGCGGACACCGGGGAGCTGTTTTTT
CASSIAADTGELFF
>NA|TRBD1|TRBJ2-5|15|TRBV27
TGTGCCAGCAGCCGGACAGGGGCGTATCAAGAGACCCAGTACTTC
CASSRTGAYQETQYF
>NA|NA|TRBJ1-1|15|TRBV7-3
TGTGCCAGCAGCTTAACTTCTGGGGGCGGGACTGAAGCTTTCTTT
CASSLTSGGGTEAFF
>NA|TRBD2|TRBJ2-1|16|TRBV7-3
TGTGCCAGCAGCGCCATAACTAGCGGGCTATACAATGAGCAGTTCTTC
CASSAITSGLYNEQFF
>NA|NA|TRBJ2-7|12|TRBV3-1/TRBV3-2
TGTGCCAGCAGCCCCGGGGGAGCCGAGCAGTACTTC
CASSPGGAEQYF
>NA|NA|TRBJ2-6|11|TRBV20-1
TGCAGTGCCACTGGGGCCAACGTCCTGACTTTC
CSATGANVLTF
>NA|TRBD2|TRBJ2-1|15|TRBV19
TGTGCCAGTAACCCGACTAGCGGGGGATACAATGAGCAGTTCTTC
CASNPTSGGYNEQFF
>once|TRBD1|TRBJ1-2|14|TRBV9
TGTGCCAGTGAACGCTTTCAGGGGGCTGATGGCTACACCTTC
CASERFQGADGYTF
>NA|TRBD2|TRBJ2-7|15|TRBV3-1/TRBV3-2
TGTGCCAGCAGAAGTACTAGCGGGGGATTCTACGAGCAGTACTTC
CASRSTSGGFYEQYF
>NA|NA|TRBJ2-2|14|TRBV7-9
TGTGCCAGCAGCTTAGACGGGGACACCGGGGAGCTGTTTTTT
CASSLDGDTGELFF
>NA|NA|TRBJ1-3|16|TRBV3-1/TRBV3-2
TGTGCCAGCAGCCACACCCTCCTAAATTCTGGAAACACCATATATTTT
CASSHTLLNSGNTIYF
>NA|TRBD1|TRBJ1-6|15|TRBV25-1
TGTGCCAGCAGTGAATCAGACAGGGGGAATTCACCCCTCCACTTT
CASSESDRGNSPLHF
>NA|NA|TRBJ1-3|16|TRBV9
TGTGCCAGCAGCCCCAGCCTAACGGGAGGTGGAAACACCATATATTTT
CASSPSLTGGGNTIYF
>NA|TRBD2|TRBJ2-1|15|TRBV3-1/TRBV3-2
TGTGCCAGCAGCCAAGGGACTAGCGGGATCAATGAGCAGTTCTTC
CASSQGTSGINEQFF
>few|NA|TRBJ2-5|13|TRBV18
TGTGCCAGCTCACCTCCCGGCCAAGAGACCCAGTACTTC
CASSPPGQETQYF
>NA|NA|TRBJ1-4|17|TRBV19
TGTGCCAGTGGTAGCGGGGGGGCAGACGCAACTAATGAAAAACTGTTTTTT
CASGSGGADATNEKLFF
>NA|TRBD1|TRBJ2-7|16|TRBV6-1
TGTGCCAGCAGTGCAACGGGGACAGGGCCTACCTACGAGCAGTACTTC
CASSATGTGPTYEQYF
>NA|TRBD1|TRBJ2-5|13|TRBV6-5
TGTGCCAGCAGTAGGGACAGGGCAGAGACCCAGTACTTC
CASSRDRAETQYF
>NA|TRBD1|TRBJ1-1|15|TRBV20-1
TGCAGTGCTAGTAGACAGGGGCTACTCGCAGGGAAAGCTTTCTTT
CSASRQGLLAGKAFF
>few|TRBD1|TRBJ2-1|17|TRBV11-2
TGTGCCAGCAGCTCCAGGGACAGGGGATTACCCTACAATGAGCAGTTCTTC
CASSSRDRGLPYNEQFF
>NA|TRBD1|TRBJ2-7|15|TRBV4-1
TGCGCCAGCAGCCAAGCGAGTTCAGGGGGCTACGAGCAGTACTTC
CASSQASSGGYEQYF
>NA|NA|TRBJ2-7|15|TRBV3-1/TRBV3-2
TGTGCCAGCAGCCAAGAGCCAGGGTCCGCCTACGAGCAGTACTTC
CASSQEPGSAYEQYF
>NA|NA|TRBJ1-4|16|TRBV6-2/TRBV6-3
TGTGCCAGCAGTTTAATCTACAGGGTTAGAGATGAAAAACTGTTTTTT
CASSLIYRVRDEKLFF
>NA|NA|TRBJ2-1|16|TRBV5-5
TGTGCCAGCAGCCCCAGGGGCGAGAGCTCCTACAATGAGCAGTTCTTC
CASSPRGESSYNEQFF
>NA|NA|TRBJ1-1|15|TRBV3-1/TRBV3-2
TGTGCCAGCAGCCAAGATATGGGAGGGTGGGCTGAAGCTTTCTTT
CASSQDMGGWAEAFF
>NA|NA|TRBJ2-1|16|TRBV7-9
TGTGCCAGCAGCTTATCCCGGCTAGCGACCAGGGTTGAGCAGTTCTTC
CASSLSRLATRVEQFF
>NA|TRBD2|TRBJ2-1|17|TRBV5-6
TGTGCCAGCAGCTTGGGACTGGGTAGCGGGGCGTACAATGAGCAGTTCTTC
CASSLGLGSGAYNEQFF
>NA|NA|TRBJ2-2|14|TRBV19
TGTGCCAGTAGGGAGCAGGGTGGCACCGGGGAGCTGTTTTTT
CASREQGGTGELFF
>NA|NA|TRBJ2-2|12|TRBV28
TGTGCCAGCAGTGGAACCGGGGGGGAGCTGTTTTTT
CASSGTGGELFF
>NA|NA|TRBJ2-5|13|TRBV9
TGTGCCAGCAGCGTGAGGACTGGGGAGACCCAGTACTTC
CASSVRTGETQYF
>NA|TRBD2|TRBJ2-7|15|TRBV5-1
TGCGCCAGCAGCGAGAGTCGGGAGGGACCCTACGAGCAGTACTTC
CASSESREGPYEQYF
>NA|NA|TRBJ1-1|13|TRBV30
TGTGCCTGGAGTGTAGCGGGGAACACTGAAGCTTTCTTT
CAWSVAGNTEAFF
>NA|TRBD1|TRBJ2-5|14|TRBV18
TGTGCCAGCTCACCGGGGACAGAACAAGAGACCCAGTACTTC
CASSPGTEQETQYF
>NA|NA|TRBJ1-3|15|TRBV5-1
TGCGCCAGCAGTCAACAGGGATTCTCTGGAAACACCATATATTTT
CASSQQGFSGNTIYF
>NA|NA|TRBJ1-1|16|TRBV18
TGTGCCAGCTCACCAGGGACACAAACCGGGGAGACTGAAGCTTTCTTT
CASSPGTQTGETEAFF
>NA|TRBD2|TRBJ2-7|15|TRBV5-1
TGCGCCAGCAGCTTGCGACTAGCGGGGGGTTTGGAGCAGTACTTC
CASSLRLAGGLEQYF
>NA|NA|TRBJ2-1|18|TRBV11-2
TGTGCCAGCAGCTTACTTCCGCAGGACTGGAGGGGCTACAATGAGCAGTTCTTC
CASSLLPQDWRGYNEQFF
>once|NA|TRBJ2-2|15|TRBV24-1
TGTGCCACCAGTGATGCTAAAAGTAACACCGGGGAGCTGTTTTTT
CATSDAKSNTGELFF
>NA|TRBD1|TRBJ1-5|13|TRBV5-1
TGCGCCAGCAGCATACAGGGGGCTCAGCCCCAGCATTTT
CASSIQGAQPQHF
>NA|NA|TRBJ1-4|15|TRBV6-5
NA
CASSTSTGVSEKLFF
>NA|NA|TRBJ1-6|15|TRBV19
TGTGCCAGTAGTATTTCCAGGATAGGTAATTCACCCCTCCACTTT
CASSISRIGNSPLHF
>NA|TRBD2|TRBJ2-7|15|TRBV5-6
TGTGCCAGCAGCTTGTGGACTAGCGGGGGTATGGAGCAGTACTTC
CASSLWTSGGMEQYF
>few|TRBD1|TRBJ2-2|14|TRBV5-1
TGCGCCAGCAGTTTACAGGGGGCGTCCGGGGAGCTGTTTTTT
CASSLQGASGELFF
>NA|NA|TRBJ2-1|15|TRBV7-2
TGTGCCAGCAGTTACAGCCTCGTAGAGTACAATGAGCAGTTCTTC
CASSYSLVEYNEQFF